This T cell receptor beta chain was recorded in a study of T cell responses to AZD1222 COVID-19 vaccine. The data were produced by immunoSEQ multiplex PCR, yet TCRdb's version contains in-frame clones alone and is incomplete. The sample includes under 150,000 clones, over 80% of them seen just once. Turning to this clone: Its antigen is as yet unknown.

Germline CDR1 and CDR2: SEHNR and FQNEAQ (reference sequence). Trimming took off 11 bases at V and 0 bases at J, with 11 bases between the two ends. This CDR3 region has 13 residues. Study results and caveats: Reports say nearly half of spike-specific TCRs go after unmutated variant regions. Just 5 to 7 people given AZD1222 tested seropositive at baseline. Spike-specific TCR breadth rose after two AZD1222 doses, and depth rose as well.

The sample was peripheral blood, taken on day 0 of AZD1222 vaccination. The receptor's source is an adult in good health. V usage is TRBV7-9 and J usage is TRBJ2-1; D tentatively reads TRBD1 or TRBD2 (7 bases each). The DNA of the CDR3 is TGTGCCGGGGGGGACAGCTCCTACAATGAGCAGTTCTTC. It codes for CAGGDSSYNEQFF.